The present entry profiles one T cell receptor (beta chain) with its context. Its antigen is unidentified. This entry is derived from a study of identical twins. In TCRdb, the 5' RACE reads were re-called with MiXCR into one record per CDR3 protein. This table holds some 570,000 distinct CDR3 sequences, under 25% found once. Findings of the study overall: Partial confounding of zero-insertion analyses by invariant MAIT and iNKT cells was possible. Insertions ran lower in abundant cord blood beta clonotypes, though not in memory repertoires. Conclusions were drawn cross-sectionally by statistical analysis, without following the same donors.

This CDR3 contains 16 residues. The germline V gene has CDR1 DFQATT and CDR2 SNEGSKA (reference sequence). V was clipped by 1 base and J by 5 bases; unmatched bases: 13. These same data were also listed under a study on yellow fever vaccine responses in identical twins.

Sequencing input: CD4+ T cells sorted from blood. V is TRBV20-1 and J is TRBJ2-5; 7 bases map to TRBD2. The receptor was derived from a woman aged 18-29 years in good health. CDR3 protein: CSARGERRELRETQYF. The CDR3 DNA sequence: TGCAGTGCTAGAGGGGAGAGGCGGGAGTTGCGGGAGACCCAGTACTTC.